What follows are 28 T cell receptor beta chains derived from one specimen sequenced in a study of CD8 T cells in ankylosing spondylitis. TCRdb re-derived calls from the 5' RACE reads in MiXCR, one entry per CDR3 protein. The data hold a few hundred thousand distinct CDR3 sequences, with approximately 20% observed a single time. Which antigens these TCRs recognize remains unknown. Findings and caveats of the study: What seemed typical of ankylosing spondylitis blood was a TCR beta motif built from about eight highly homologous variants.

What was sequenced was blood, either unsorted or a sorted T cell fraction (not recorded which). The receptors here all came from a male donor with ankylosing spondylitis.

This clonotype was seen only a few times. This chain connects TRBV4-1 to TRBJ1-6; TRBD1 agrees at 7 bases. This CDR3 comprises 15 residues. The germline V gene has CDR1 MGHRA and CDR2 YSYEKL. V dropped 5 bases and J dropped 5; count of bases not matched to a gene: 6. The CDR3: CASSVRTGNNSPLHF. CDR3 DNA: TGCGCCAGCAGCGTTCGGACAGGCAATAATTCACCCCTCCACTTT.

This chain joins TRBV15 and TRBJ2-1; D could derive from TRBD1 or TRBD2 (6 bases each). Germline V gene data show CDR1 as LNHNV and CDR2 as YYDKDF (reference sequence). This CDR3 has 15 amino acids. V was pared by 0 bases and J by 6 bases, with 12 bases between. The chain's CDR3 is CATSREGGPGNEQFF. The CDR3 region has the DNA TGTGCCACCAGCAGAGAAGGGGGGCCTGGCAATGAGCAGTTCTTC.

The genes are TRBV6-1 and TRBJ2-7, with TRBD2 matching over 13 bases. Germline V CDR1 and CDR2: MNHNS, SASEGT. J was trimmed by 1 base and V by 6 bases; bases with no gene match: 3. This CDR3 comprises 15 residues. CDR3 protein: CASRGLAGRSYEQYF. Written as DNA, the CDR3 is TGTGCCAGCAGGGGACTAGCGGGAAGATCCTACGAGCAGTACTTC.

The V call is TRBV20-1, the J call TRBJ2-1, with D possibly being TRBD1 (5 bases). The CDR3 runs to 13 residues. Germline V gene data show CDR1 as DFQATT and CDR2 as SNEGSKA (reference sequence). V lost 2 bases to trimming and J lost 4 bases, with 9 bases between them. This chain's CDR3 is CSARRTLYNEQFF. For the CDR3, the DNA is TGCAGTGCTAGACGGACATTATACAATGAGCAGTTCTTC.

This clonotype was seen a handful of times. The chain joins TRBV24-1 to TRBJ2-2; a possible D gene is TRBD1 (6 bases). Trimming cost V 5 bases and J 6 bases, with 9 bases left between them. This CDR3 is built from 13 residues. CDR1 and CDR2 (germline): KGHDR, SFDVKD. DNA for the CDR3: TGTGCCACCAGTGCAGGGGACGCCGGGGAGCTGTTTTTT. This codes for CATSAGDAGELFF.

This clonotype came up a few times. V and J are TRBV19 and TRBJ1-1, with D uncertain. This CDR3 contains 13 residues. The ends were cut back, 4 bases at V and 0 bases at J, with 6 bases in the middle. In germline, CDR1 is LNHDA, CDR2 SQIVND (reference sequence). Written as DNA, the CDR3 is TGTGCCAGTAGTAGCCCGTTGAACACTGAAGCTTTCTTT. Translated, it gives CASSSPLNTEAFF. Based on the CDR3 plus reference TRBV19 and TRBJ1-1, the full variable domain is DGGITQSPKYLFRKEGQNVTLSCEQNLNHDAMYWYRQDPGQGLRLIYYSQIVNDFQKGDIAEGYSVSREKKESFPLTVTSAQKNPTAFYLCASSSPLNTEAFFGQGTRLTVV.

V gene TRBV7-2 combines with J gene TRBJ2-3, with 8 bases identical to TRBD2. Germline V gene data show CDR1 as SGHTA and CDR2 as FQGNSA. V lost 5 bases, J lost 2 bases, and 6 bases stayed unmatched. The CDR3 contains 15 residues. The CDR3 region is CASSQLAALTDTQYF. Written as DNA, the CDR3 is TGTGCCAGCAGCCAACTAGCGGCACTCACAGATACGCAGTATTTT.

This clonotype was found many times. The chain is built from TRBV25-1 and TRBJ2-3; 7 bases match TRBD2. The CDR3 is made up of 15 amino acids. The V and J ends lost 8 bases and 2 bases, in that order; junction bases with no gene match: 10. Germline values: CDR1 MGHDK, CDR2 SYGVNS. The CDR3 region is CASATGGTYTDTQYF. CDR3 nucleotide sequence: TGTGCCAGCGCCACGGGGGGAACGTACACAGATACGCAGTATTTT.

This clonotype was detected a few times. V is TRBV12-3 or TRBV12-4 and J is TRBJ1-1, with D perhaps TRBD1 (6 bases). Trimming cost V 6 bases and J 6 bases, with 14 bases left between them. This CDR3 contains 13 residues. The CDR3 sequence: CASSLVQGPEAFF. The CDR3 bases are TGTGCCAGCAGCCTTGTACAGGGCCCTGAAGCTTTCTTT.

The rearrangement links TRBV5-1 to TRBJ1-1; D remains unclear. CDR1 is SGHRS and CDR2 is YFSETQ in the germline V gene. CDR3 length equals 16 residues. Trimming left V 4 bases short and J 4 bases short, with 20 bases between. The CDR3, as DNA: TGCGCCAGCAGCCCATTGGGAGTCTACGAGGCCACTGAAGCTTTCTTT. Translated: CASSPLGVYEATEAFF.

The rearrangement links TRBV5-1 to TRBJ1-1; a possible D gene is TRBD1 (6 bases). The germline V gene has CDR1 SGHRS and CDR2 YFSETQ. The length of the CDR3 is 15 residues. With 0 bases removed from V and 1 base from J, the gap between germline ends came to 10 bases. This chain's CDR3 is CASSLVQGQNTEAFF. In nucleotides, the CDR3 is TGCGCCAGCAGCTTGGTTCAGGGGCAGAACACTGAAGCTTTCTTT.

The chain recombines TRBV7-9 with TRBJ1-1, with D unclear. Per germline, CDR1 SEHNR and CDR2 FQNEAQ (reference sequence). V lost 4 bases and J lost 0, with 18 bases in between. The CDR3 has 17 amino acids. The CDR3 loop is CASSYPHGGNMNTEAFF. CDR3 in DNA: TGTGCCAGCAGCTACCCCCACGGAGGGAACATGAACACTGAAGCTTTCTTT.

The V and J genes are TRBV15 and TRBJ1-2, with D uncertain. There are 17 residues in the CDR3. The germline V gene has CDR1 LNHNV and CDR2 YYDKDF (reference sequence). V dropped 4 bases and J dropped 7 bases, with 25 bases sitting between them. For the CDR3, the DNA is TGTGCCACCAGCACCCCTCTCGGGAGTCCCGTCTTTAGTGGCTACACCTTC. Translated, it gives CATSTPLGSPVFSGYTF.

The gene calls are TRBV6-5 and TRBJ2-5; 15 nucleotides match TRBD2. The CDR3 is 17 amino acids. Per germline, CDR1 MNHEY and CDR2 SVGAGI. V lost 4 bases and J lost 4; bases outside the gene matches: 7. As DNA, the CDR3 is TGTGCCAGCAGTTGGACTAGCGGGGGGGATTTTGGAGAGACCCAGTACTTC. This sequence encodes CASSWTSGGDFGETQYF.

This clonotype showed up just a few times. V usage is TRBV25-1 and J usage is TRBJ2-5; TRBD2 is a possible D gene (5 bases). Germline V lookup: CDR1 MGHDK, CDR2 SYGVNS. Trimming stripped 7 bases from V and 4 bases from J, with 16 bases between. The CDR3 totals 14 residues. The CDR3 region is CASTGLAGGETQYF. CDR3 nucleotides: TGTGCCAGCACCGGCTTAGCAGGAGGAGAGACCCAGTACTTC. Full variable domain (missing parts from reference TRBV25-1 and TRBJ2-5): EADIYQTPRYLVIGTGKKITLECSQTMGHDKMYWYQQDPGMELHLIHYSYGVNSTEKGDLSSESTVSRIRTEHFPLTLESARPSHTSQYLCASTGLAGGETQYFGPGTRLLVL.

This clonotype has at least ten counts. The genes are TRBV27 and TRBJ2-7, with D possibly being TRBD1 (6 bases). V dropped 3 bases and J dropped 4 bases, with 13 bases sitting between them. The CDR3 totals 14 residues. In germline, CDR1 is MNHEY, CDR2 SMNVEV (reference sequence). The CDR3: CASSFGRGGYEQYF. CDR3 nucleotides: TGTGCCAGCAGTTTCGGCAGGGGTGGATACGAGCAGTACTTC.

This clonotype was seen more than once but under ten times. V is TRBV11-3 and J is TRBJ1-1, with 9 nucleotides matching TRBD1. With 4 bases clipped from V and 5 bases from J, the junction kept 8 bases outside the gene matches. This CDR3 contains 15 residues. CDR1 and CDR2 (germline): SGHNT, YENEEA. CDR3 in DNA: TGTGCCAGCAGCTCCAGACAGGGGGTTTGGACTGAAGCTTTCTTT. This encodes CASSSRQGVWTEAFF.

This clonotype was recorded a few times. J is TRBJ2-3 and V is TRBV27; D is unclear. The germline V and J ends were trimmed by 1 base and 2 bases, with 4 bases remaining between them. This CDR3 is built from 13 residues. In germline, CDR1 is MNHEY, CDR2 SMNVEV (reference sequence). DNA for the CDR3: TGTGCCAGCAGTTTATGGGCCACAGATACGCAGTATTTT. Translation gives CASSLWATDTQYF.

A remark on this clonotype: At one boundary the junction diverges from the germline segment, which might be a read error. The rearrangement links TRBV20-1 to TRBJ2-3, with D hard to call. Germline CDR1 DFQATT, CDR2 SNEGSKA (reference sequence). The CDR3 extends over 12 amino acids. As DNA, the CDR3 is TGCAATGCTAGACGCCCCACAGATACGCAGTATTTT. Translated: CNARRPTDTQYF.

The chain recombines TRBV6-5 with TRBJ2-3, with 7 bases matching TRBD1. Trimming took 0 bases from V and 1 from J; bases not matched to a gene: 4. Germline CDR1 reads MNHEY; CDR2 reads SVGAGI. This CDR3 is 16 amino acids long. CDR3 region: CASSYSPGQGTDTQYF. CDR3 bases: TGTGCCAGCAGTTACTCCCCCGGACAGGGCACAGATACGCAGTATTTT.

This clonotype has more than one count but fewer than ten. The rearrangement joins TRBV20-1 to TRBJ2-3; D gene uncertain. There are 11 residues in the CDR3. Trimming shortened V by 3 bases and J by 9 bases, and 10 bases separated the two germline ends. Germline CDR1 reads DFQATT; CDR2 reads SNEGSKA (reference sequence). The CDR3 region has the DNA TGCAGTGCTAGTATTGGTTCCACGCAGTATTTT. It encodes CSASIGSTQYF.

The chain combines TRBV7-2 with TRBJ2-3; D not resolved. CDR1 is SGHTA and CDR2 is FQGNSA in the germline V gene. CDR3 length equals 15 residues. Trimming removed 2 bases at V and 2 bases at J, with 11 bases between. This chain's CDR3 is CASSLSTHPTDTQYF. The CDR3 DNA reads TGTGCCAGCAGCTTATCGACCCACCCCACAGATACGCAGTATTTT.

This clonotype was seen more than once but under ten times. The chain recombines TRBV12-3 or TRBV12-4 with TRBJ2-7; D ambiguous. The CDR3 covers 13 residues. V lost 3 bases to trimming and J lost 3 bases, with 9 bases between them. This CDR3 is CASSFGPLYEQYF. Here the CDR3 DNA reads TGTGCCAGCAGTTTCGGCCCCCTCTACGAGCAGTACTTC.

The CDR3, as DNA: TGTGCCAGCAGTGAAGCGGGGGGCTCTCCCGAGACCCAGTACTTC. This encodes CASSEAGGSPETQYF. The gene calls are TRBV12-3 or TRBV12-4 and TRBJ2-5; the match to TRBD2 covers 9 bases. This CDR3 contains 15 residues. Trimming at V came to 5 bases and at J to 5 bases, leaving 9 bases not matched to a gene.

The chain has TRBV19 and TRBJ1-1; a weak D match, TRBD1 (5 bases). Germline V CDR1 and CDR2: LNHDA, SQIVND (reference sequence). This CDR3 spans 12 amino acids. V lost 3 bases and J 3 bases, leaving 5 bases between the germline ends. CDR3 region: CASSMGDTEAFF. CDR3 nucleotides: TGTGCCAGTAGTATGGGGGACACTGAAGCTTTCTTT.

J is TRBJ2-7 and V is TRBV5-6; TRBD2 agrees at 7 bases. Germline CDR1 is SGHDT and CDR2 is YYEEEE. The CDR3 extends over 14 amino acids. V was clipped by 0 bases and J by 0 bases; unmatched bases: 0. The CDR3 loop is CASSLGTSSYEQYF. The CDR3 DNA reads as TGTGCCAGCAGCTTGGGGACTAGCTCCTACGAGCAGTACTTC.

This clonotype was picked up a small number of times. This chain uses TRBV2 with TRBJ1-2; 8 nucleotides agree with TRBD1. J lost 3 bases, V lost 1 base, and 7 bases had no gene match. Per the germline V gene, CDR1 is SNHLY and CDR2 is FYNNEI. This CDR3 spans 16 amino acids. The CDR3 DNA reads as TGTGCCAGCAGTGAAGTTCCGGGACAGGCCCACTATGGCTACACCTTC. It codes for CASSEVPGQAHYGYTF. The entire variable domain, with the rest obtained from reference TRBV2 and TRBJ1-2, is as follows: EPEVTQTPSHQVTQMGQEVILRCVPISNHLYFYWYRQILGQKVEFLVSFYNNEISEKSEIFDDQFSVERPDGSNFTLKIRSTKLEDSAMYFCASSEVPGQAHYGYTFGSGTRLTVV.

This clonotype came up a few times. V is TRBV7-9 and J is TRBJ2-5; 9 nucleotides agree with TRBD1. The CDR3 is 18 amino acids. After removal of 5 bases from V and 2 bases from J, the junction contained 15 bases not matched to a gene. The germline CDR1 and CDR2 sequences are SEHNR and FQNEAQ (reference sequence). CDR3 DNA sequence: TGTGCCAGCAGCCCATCACCGGGACAGGGTCTGGATCAAGAGACCCAGTACTTC. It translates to CASSPSPGQGLDQETQYF.